This T cell receptor (beta chain) was captured by sequencing in a study of Ad26.COV2.S vaccination and SARS-CoV-2 variants (dated by TCRdb to about 2021). General notes on the study: Donors in the vaccine arm were drawn from COV1001, a multicentre, randomized, double-blind, placebo-controlled phase I-IIa trial testing Ad26.COV2.S in healthy adults. Ad26.COV2.S was administered intramuscularly at 5 x 10^10 or 1 x 10^11 viral particles, either as a single shot or as two shots given 56 days apart. Throughout the experiments and outcome assessment, investigators stayed blinded to trial group allocation. A total of roughly 30 samples were included in the TCR-sequenced set, comprising some 20 Ad26.COV2.S vaccine recipients, 5 placebo recipients and 8 SARS-CoV-2 convalescent individuals. The specificity and breadth of SARS-CoV-2-reactive T cell receptors after Ad26.COV2.S vaccination were assessed by TCRbeta repertoire sequencing. Trial participants were randomized into five groups of five, in which low-dose or high-dose Ad26.COV2.S was given once or twice, or placebo was given on both occasions.

TCRbeta CDR3 regions were sequenced with the immunoSEQ Assay. After extraction, genomic DNA underwent amplification by bias-controlled multiplex PCR, followed by high-throughput sequencing. On the authors' methods: To quantify the absolute abundance of every unique TCRbeta CDR3 region, sequences were collapsed and filtered. Usable DNA was measured by amplifying reference genes present in all nucleated cells, and TCRbeta template counts were normalized to that usable DNA to estimate T cell fraction. Repertoire TCRs were annotated as SARS-CoV-2-specific when V gene, CDR3 amino acid sequence and J gene were exactly matched to a known reactive TCR set. MIRA supplied the reference SARS-CoV-2 TCR set, which was filtered for enrichment in COVID-19-positive ImmuneCODE repertoires so that public or cross-reactive TCRs were removed. Drawing on the MIRA antigens, annotated TCRs were analysed further at the level of specific ORF or position within ORF. Depth was the summed frequency of annotated unique rearrangements, while breadth was defined as annotated unique rearrangements over total unique productive rearrangements. Two-sided Wilcoxon rank-sum tests were applied when comparing TCR breadth between groups. As stored in TCRdb, this immuneACCESS dataset retains in-frame rearrangements with V and J assigned. A fraction of the clones does not appear; measured against another copy, unresolved V genes explain less than half of the discrepancy, and the remainder lacks a known reason. V, J and clone size are taken as reported in that table, and D and trimming were inferred from the DNA itself. This sample lists some 450,000 clones; about 92% were detected once. The ten most abundant clones make up roughly 4% of the sample.

On this clone: The specificity of this receptor is unknown. No qualities accompany the bases; no much larger clone lies one base away.

Interpreted using the paper, the treatment or condition label stands for: some 19 received Ad26.COV2.S at low or high dose, single or two shots; several received placebo; per-sample allocation not given. Repertoires of vaccine and placebo recipients were sequenced from samples collected on day 63 after the first injection. Between 29 July and 7 August 2020, Cohort 1b enrolled 25 adults aged 18-55 years at one site in Boston, USA. Ad26.COV2.S consisted of a replication-incompetent adenovirus type 26 vector by which a prefusion-stabilized SARS-CoV-2 spike protein from the original Wuhan strain was expressed. From the cysteine through the phenylalanine, the CDR3 covers 18 amino acids. The sequence is cut down to CDR3 DNA, 54 bases in frame from base 1. The germline V end is reduced by 1 base and the J end by 7 bases; junction bases left unmatched: 13. CDR1 and CDR2 (SEHNR, FQNEAQ) derive from the germline V gene (reference sequence).

General conclusions and limits of the study: Comparable non-spike TCR breadth was observed between vaccine and placebo recipients, consistent with only spike being contained in the vaccine. After vaccination, substantial breadth of spike-specific CD8+ and CD4+ T cell responses was reported. Ad26.COV2.S recipients had higher spike-specific TCR breadth than placebo recipients (P = 0.0014). The study lacked the statistical power to compare responses across vaccine doses or regimens. According to the authors, total T cell responses may have been underestimated by the TCR breadth and depth analyses.

The V and J genes are TRBV7-9 and TRBJ2-1; 10 nucleotides in the junction match TRBD2. Source: peripheral blood, taken in a trial of Ad26.COV2.S vaccine versus placebo. The clonotype was recovered from a person between 18 and 65 years old who received the Ad26.COV2.S COVID-19 vaccine or a placebo. The sequenced DNA is TGTGCCAGCAGCTTAGGGGCCCTAGCGGGAGTTGTTAGGAATGAGCAGTTCTTC. This translates into CASSLGALAGVVRNEQFF.